This paragraph reports one T cell receptor beta chain. The specificity of this receptor is unknown. This entry is derived from a study of cytomegalovirus exposure and HLA in healthy donors (dated by TCRdb to the late 2010s). As for the study more broadly: An earlier analysis of 587 of the donors reported more than 250 Gb of sequence data and around 110 million unique TCR beta sequences from some 180 million T cells. An earlier analysis of 500 to 650 of the donors applied high-throughput TCR beta sequencing to assess whether each TCR beta V gene segment acted as functional or pseudogenic. An early release covering about 600 HLA-typed donors comprised 250 to 350 gigabases of sequencing data and roughly 85 million unique TCR sequences. On average, roughly 240,000 unique TCR beta nucleotide sequences were sequenced per donor among 300 to 500 genotyped donors of the cohort, with roughly a sixth of those sequences being non-productive. A few DR-DQ haplotypes were treated as single units for association and clustering because of strong linkage in the cohort. Both class I and class II loci were covered by HLA typing, at four-digit resolution. Every repertoire in the discovery cohort had been generated on one and the same sequencing platform. In addition to the first cohort of 666 subjects, a separate validation cohort of approximately 110 different subjects was used. To predict cytomegalovirus infection status, the study combined high-throughput TCR immunosequencing, statistical association of individual TCRs with disease status, and machine learning. The genetic ancestry cluster associated with self-reported Caucasian donors included around 76% of the 398 genotyped donors. In a later genetic analysis, genome-wide SNP genotypes for about 55% of the 666 donors were used, and that subset was treated as a discovery cohort. The study aimed to test whether signatures of past pathogen exposure could be identified by cataloging public T cell receptors. A later analysis re-analyzed previously published TCR beta repertoires from roughly 630 donors and added high-resolution HLA genotyping to study TCR occurrence patterns. The T cell repertoires of some 700 subjects were profiled by immunosequencing and related to cytomegalovirus serostatus. Rather than drawing on any new phenotypic data, the later analysis identified candidate immune exposures from TCR beta sequences and the way those sequences occurred across donors. Typing coverage varied by locus: roughly 620-640 donors for A, B, C, DRB1 and DQB1; under 550 for DQA1; approximately 610 for DPA1; roughly 470 for DPB1. Alongside the repertoire data, information on donor age, sex, ethnicity and CMV serostatus was compiled.

The cohort comprised some 700 healthy bone marrow donors. At the time of sampling, every cohort member was nominally healthy, though immune exposures that went unrecorded were likely present. The donor was CMV seropositive and belonged to the group of 250 to 300 seropositive cohort members. A peripheral blood sample was collected from each donor, and TCR beta sequencing was performed on peripheral blood mononuclear cells. Genomic DNA was extracted from the blood cell samples with the Qiagen DNeasy Blood Extraction Kit. The research as a whole found: Linkage disequilibrium might explain the correlated functional status among segregating V segments, but an unknown experimental factor could not be ruled out. A later genetic analysis associated a missense DCLRE1C variant with V-gene and J-gene trimming of TCR beta chains, and an independent cohort replicated the association. Most TCR sequences were observed very rarely across donors, whereas some public TCRs were present in many individuals. Sequencing depth was assumed to be roughly uniform across donors in the presence/absence analyses, though that assumption may not hold. The only immune exposure information available for the cohort was CMV serostatus. Compared with equally common non-associated chains, HLA-associated TCR beta chains in a later analysis were more clonally expanded and had lower generation probabilities. A further reported finding was that TCR beta sequences accurately predicted the HLA-A and HLA-B alleles for most subjects in the first cohort. In vitro tests confirmed that a few of the cytomegalovirus-associated TCR beta chains recognize cytomegalovirus antigens. Only TCR beta chains were sequenced in this cohort, and the absence of alpha or paired-chain data limited detectable features. Broadly in line with IMGT annotations, most TCR beta V segments showed up in productive rearrangements about 90% or about 30% of the time in an earlier analysis of 450 to 600 of the donors. The authors suggested that the approach could potentially be extended to other disease states and immunological phenotypes. The earlier analysis of fewer than 750 of the donors excluded approximately 15 rarely observed V segments, including chromosome 9 orphons, because counts were too low. In the study, around 150 TCR beta chains were listed as associated with cytomegalovirus. In both the original and validation cohorts, the classifier was reported to diagnose cytomegalovirus status with high specificity and sensitivity. A later analysis associated some 17,000 TCR beta sequences with specific HLA alleles at a false discovery rate of 0.05. Some IMGT-functional V segments, including TRBV6-2 and TRBV6-3, could not be distinguished by the 87-base-pair reads and were therefore excluded. In a later analysis, TCR association rates were found to vary across HLA loci, with the most associated TCRs seen for DRB1 alleles and the fewest for HLA-C alleles. A cluster of highly shared sequence variants was judged likely to represent a technical artifact of the sequencing pipeline. Several of the top co-occurrence clusters appeared to be linked to parvovirus B19, influenza, CMV and Epstein-Barr virus, according to a later analysis. Because some donors lacked HLA typing at each locus, the association tests relied only on the typed subset. In a later analysis, most CMV-associated TCR beta chains were found to appear HLA-restricted, with HLA associations seemingly driven largely by CMV exposure. When HLA alleles, especially DR and DQ, strongly co-occurred, TCR associations were difficult to assign to individual alleles. According to a later genetic analysis, donors in an Asian-associated ancestry cluster had fewer N-insertions in productive TCRs than the approximately 670-donor mean.

Library prep was done by the immunoSEQ multiplex PCR assay. The multiplex PCR relied on a mix of 60 forward primers for TCR Vbeta segments and 13 reverse primers for TCR Jbeta segments. The CDR3 region of rearranged TCR beta genes was amplified from genomic DNA with a multiplex PCR assay. Amplified TCR beta libraries were sequenced as 87-base-pair reads on the Illumina HiSeq System. Per the source publication's procedure: Across the 700 or so repertoires, a later analysis counted some 80 million unique TCR beta chains, roughly 11 million of which were shared by at least two donors. To remove PCR and sequencing errors, raw reads were error-corrected and collapsed into unique sequences using a nearest-neighbor algorithm that merged closely related sequences. CDR3 sequences were aligned to IMGT reference sequences to assign V, D and J gene segments. Each retained sequence needed at least a six-nucleotide match to both a V gene segment and a J gene segment. A rearrangement counted as productive if the CDR3 had no stop codons and remained in frame with V and J, and every other rearrangement counted as non-productive. CDR3 was defined by IMGT convention, running from the second conserved V-encoded cysteine to the conserved J-encoded phenylalanine. Sequences without an unambiguous match to a single V gene segment were excluded from the earlier analysis of about 640 of the donors. An earlier analysis of 450 to 650 of the donors called V segments functional above 56.7% productive rearrangements and segregating when the between-donor standard deviation exceeded 5%. To diagnose cytomegalovirus status from the catalog of TCR beta chain sequences, a statistical classification framework was built. In a later analysis, V and J genes were assigned by comparing TCR nucleotide sequences against IMGT/GENE-DB human TR gene sequences. Using the TCRdist pipeline, a later analysis assigned CDR3 sequences along with most-parsimonious VDJ recombination scenarios. In a later analysis, each TCR beta chain was defined by its CDR3 amino acid sequence together with its V-gene family, and reads without a unique V-gene family were excluded. A later analysis removed 500 to 600 highly shared, low-generation-probability nucleotide sequences to deal with suspected cross-contamination and a sequencing artifact. In a later analysis, a clonal expansion index for each public chain was calculated from normalized within-repertoire ranks of inferred template counts. Generation probabilities in a later analysis came from a VDJ recombination model fitted to out-of-frame rearrangements, and those results were checked against IGoR. A later analysis scored TCR-TCR, TCR-HLA and TCR-CMV co-occurrence with hypergeometric tests, applying a repertoire-size bias correction to TCR pairs. To estimate false discovery rates, a later analysis permuted the HLA or CMV assignments 20 times. In a later analysis, co-occurring TCRs were grouped with DBSCAN, and TCRdist sequence similarity was added when clustering was performed within HLA-allele-positive subsets. Repertoires with fewer than 30,000 or more than 120,000 public chains were left out of co-occurrence clustering, as were five repertoires with anomalous nucleotide sharing. As stored in TCRdb, this immuneACCESS dataset retains in-frame rearrangements with V and J assigned. A fraction of the clones does not appear; measured against another copy, unresolved V genes explain less than half of the discrepancy, and the remainder lacks a known reason. The V and J calls and clone size were taken over from that table, and D and trimming were inferred from the DNA. The table of this sample itemizes tens of thousands of clones. The ten largest clones represent roughly 3.8% of the sample.

Taken from cysteine to phenylalanine, the CDR3 has 15 residues. The DNA shown is the 45-base CDR3, in frame from base 1. CDR1 SGHAT and CDR2 FQNNGV are derived from the germline V gene. The junction shows trimming of 0 bases on V and 3 bases on J, plus 11 bases between the germline ends. The specimen was PBMCs. Recombination joined TRBV11-2 with TRBJ1-1; confidence is insufficient to name the D gene. This receptor was obtained from a female donor in good health and CMV-seropositive. The nucleotide sequence reads as follows: TGTGCCAGCAGCTTAGAAGTAGTCTTGGACACTGAAGCTTTCTTT. This yields the protein CASSLEVVLDTEAFF.